The present TCR beta chain was sequenced within a study of blood T cell repertoires in COVID-19. Across the whole study: Some COVID-19 samples were acute and others convalescent; all came from the United States, Italy and Spain. Sources were T cells, B-cell-depleted T cells, or PBMCs; the material itself was cDNA or gDNA.

Per the original methods: Amplifying reference gene primers gave estimates of nucleated cell counts. Using immunoSEQ multiplex PCR, the repertoire was profiled, and TCRdb retains in-frame clones only, with some absent. The DNA was the basis for D and trimming; V, J and clone size are from that table. The sample lists 75,000 to 90,000 clones, about 85% occurring once. With regard to this clone: Other DNA sequences from this sample encode an identical CDR3 as well.

The trim removed 2 bases at V and 6 bases at J, leaving 0 bases unmatched. The CDR3 runs 13 residues. CDR1 is MNHEY, CDR2 SVGAGI, per germline. This sequence was found in an elderly man with active or convalescent COVID-19. The V call is TRBV6-5, the J call TRBJ1-5; the match to TRBD1 covers 8 bases. The specimen was peripheral blood. The CDR3 DNA reads as TGTGCCAGCAGTTACGACAGGGGTCAGCCCCAGCATTTT. Amino acids: CASSYDRGQPQHF.